Listed below are T cell receptor beta chains from one sample, sequenced in a study of shared clonotypes between healthy human individuals. Produced via immunoSEQ multiplex PCR; TCRdb's table is partial and in-frame only. Among 550,000 to 700,000 clones listed, around three quarters were seen once. The sequenced sample was memory CD4+ T cells sorted from blood. The receptors were sampled from a woman aged 25 to 39 in good health. CDR3s include the opening cysteine and the closing phenylalanine or tryptophan. The D gene is left open where the match is weak. Clone size is given for some rows only: seen once, a few or many times, or a class if the clone is expanded.

D gene: -; clone size: -; V gene: TRBV5-4; J gene: TRBJ1-2; CDR3 protein: CASSFIQGEGYGYTF; CDR3 DNA: TGTGCCAGCAGCTTTATACAGGGCGAGGGCTATGGCTACACCTTC
D gene: TRBD2; clone size: -; V gene: TRBV6-1; J gene: TRBJ2-5; CDR3 protein: CASSAWGSGRVIETQYF; CDR3 DNA: TGTGCCAGCAGTGCATGGGGTAGCGGGAGGGTAATAGAGACCCAGTACTTC
D gene: -; clone size: few; V gene: TRBV6-1; J gene: TRBJ2-1; CDR3 protein: CASSEARVAYNEQFF; CDR3 DNA: TGTGCCAGCAGTGAAGCCAGGGTGGCCTACAATGAGCAGTTCTTC
D gene: TRBD2; clone size: -; V gene: TRBV7-2; J gene: TRBJ2-1; CDR3 protein: CASSPRQLSGSGGQFF; CDR3 DNA: TGTGCCAGCAGCCCCCGCCAACTGAGCGGGAGCGGGGGGCAGTTCTTC
D gene: -; clone size: -; V gene: TRBV11-1; J gene: TRBJ2-3; CDR3 protein: CASSLGRATDTQYF; CDR3 DNA: TGTGCCAGCAGCTTAGGTAGAGCTACAGATACGCAGTATTTT
D gene: -; clone size: -; V gene: TRBV6-1; J gene: TRBJ1-1; CDR3 protein: CASRGTTEAFF; CDR3 DNA: TGTGCCAGCAGGGGGACCACTGAAGCTTTCTTT
D gene: TRBD1; clone size: -; V gene: TRBV5-6; J gene: TRBJ2-1; CDR3 protein: CASSLGDSIYNEQFF; CDR3 DNA: TGTGCCAGCAGCTTGGGGGACAGTATCTACAATGAGCAGTTCTTC
D gene: -; clone size: -; V gene: TRBV7-8; J gene: TRBJ1-5; CDR3 protein: CASSPNRGNQPQHF; CDR3 DNA: TGTGCCAGCAGCCCTAACCGAGGCAATCAGCCCCAGCATTTT
D gene: -; clone size: once; V gene: TRBV1; J gene: TRBJ2-5; CDR3 protein: CTSLREGPGTQYF; CDR3 DNA: TGCACCAGCTTGCGGGAGGGACCGGGGACCCAGTACTTC
D gene: -; clone size: -; V gene: TRBV19; J gene: TRBJ2-5; CDR3 protein: CASKTVGGETQYF; CDR3 DNA: TGTGCCAGTAAGACAGTGGGCGGGGAGACCCAGTACTTC
D gene: -; clone size: -; V gene: TRBV5-4; J gene: TRBJ2-3; CDR3 protein: CASSLEGDTQYF; CDR3 DNA: TGTGCCAGCAGCTTGGAGGGTGATACGCAGTATTTT
D gene: -; clone size: -; V gene: TRBV6-6; J gene: TRBJ2-1; CDR3 protein: CASSPSRYNEQFF; CDR3 DNA: TGTGCCAGCAGCCCTTCTAGGTACAATGAGCAGTTCTTC